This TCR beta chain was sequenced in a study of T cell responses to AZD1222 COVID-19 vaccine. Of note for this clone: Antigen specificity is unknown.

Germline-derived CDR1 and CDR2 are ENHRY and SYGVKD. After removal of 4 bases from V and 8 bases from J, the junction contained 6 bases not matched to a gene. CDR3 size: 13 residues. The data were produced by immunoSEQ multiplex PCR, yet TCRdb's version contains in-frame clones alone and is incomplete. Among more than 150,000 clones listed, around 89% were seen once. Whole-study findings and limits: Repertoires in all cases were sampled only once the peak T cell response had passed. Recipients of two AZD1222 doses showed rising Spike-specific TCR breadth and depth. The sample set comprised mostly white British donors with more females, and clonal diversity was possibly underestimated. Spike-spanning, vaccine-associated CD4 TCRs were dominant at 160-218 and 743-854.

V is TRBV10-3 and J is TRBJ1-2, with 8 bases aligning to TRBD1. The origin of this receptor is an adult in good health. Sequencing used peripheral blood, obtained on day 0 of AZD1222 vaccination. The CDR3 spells CAISGTGPYGYTF. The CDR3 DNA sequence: TGTGCCATCAGTGGGACAGGGCCTTACGGCTACACCTTC.